This entry lists 18 T cell receptor beta chains sequenced from one sample in a study of neurological immune-mediated disorders. Each CDR3 protein gets one entry after TCRdb re-called the 5' RACE reads with MiXCR. The sample consists of tens of thousands of distinct CDR3 sequences, under 13% of them appearing once. Sequenced material: PBMCs. These receptor sequences come from a man aged 35 to 55 in good health.

CDR3: CASSGTRAMNTEAFF. The CDR3 nucleotides read TGTGCCAGCAGTGGGACACGGGCCATGAACACTGAAGCTTTCTTT. V gene TRBV27 combines with J gene TRBJ1-1; weak D call: TRBD1 (6 bases). The CDR3 covers 15 residues. The germline V gene has CDR1 MNHEY and CDR2 SMNVEV (reference sequence). V was clipped by 5 bases and J by 0 bases, with 13 bases between them.

This clonotype was seen many times. The chain combines TRBV3-1 with TRBJ2-3; 12 bases are shared with TRBD2. The germline gives CDR1 LGHDT, CDR2 YNNKEL (reference sequence). Germline trimming cut 1 base from V and 2 bases from J; bases unmatched to any gene: 4. CDR3 length: 17 amino acids. As DNA, the CDR3 is TGTGCCAGCAGCCAAGCCGCTAGCGGGAGGGCCACAGATACGCAGTATTTT. Amino acid sequence: CASSQAASGRATDTQYF.

There are many counts of this clonotype. The chain combines TRBV29-1 with TRBJ2-1, with 8 nucleotides matching TRBD1. Per the germline V gene, CDR1 is SQVTM and CDR2 is ANQGSEA. CDR3 size: 17 residues. J was trimmed by 2 bases and V by 2 bases; bases with no gene match: 11. As DNA, the CDR3 is TGCAGCGTTGAAAGGGCCAGACAGGGGATGGCCTACAATGAGCAGTTCTTC. The encoded protein is CSVERARQGMAYNEQFF.

This clonotype was recorded at least ten times. The rearrangement uses TRBV3-1 and TRBJ2-5; D unclear. Deletions cut 0 bases from V and 4 bases from J, with 9 bases between. This CDR3 is 14 amino acids long. In germline, CDR1 is LGHDT, CDR2 YNNKEL (reference sequence). The DNA of the CDR3 is TGTGCCAGCAGCCAAGAAGGCATCAGAGAGACCCAGTACTTC. This sequence encodes CASSQEGIRETQYF.

This clonotype was seen ten or more times. This rearrangement joins TRBV9 to TRBJ2-1, with 10 bases fitting TRBD2. With 0 bases clipped from V and 9 bases from J, the junction kept 6 bases outside the gene matches. This CDR3 has 15 residues. Germline values: CDR1 SGDLS, CDR2 YYNGEE. Here the CDR3 reads CASSVVSGGAGEQFF. CDR3 bases: TGTGCCAGCAGCGTAGTAAGCGGGGGGGCGGGTGAGCAGTTCTTC.

The table lists this clonotype with many counts. The chain couples TRBV27 to TRBJ2-5; 7 positions match TRBD1. This CDR3 is built from 13 residues. After removal of 3 bases from V and 5 bases from J, the junction contained 3 bases not matched to a gene. The V gene's germline CDR1 is MNHEY and CDR2 SMNVEV (reference sequence). The CDR3 DNA reads as TGTGCCAGCAGTTTGACAGGGATGGAGACCCAGTACTTC. This gives the protein CASSLTGMETQYF.

There are many counts of this clonotype. The V call is TRBV19, the J call TRBJ1-2; the D is unclear. Germline CDR1 LNHDA, CDR2 SQIVND (reference sequence). V was cut by 3 bases and J by 8 bases, with 10 bases left in between. The length of the CDR3 is 12 residues. The CDR3 region is CASSIRAEGYTF. DNA of the CDR3: TGTGCCAGTAGTATCCGAGCCGAGGGCTACACCTTC.

This clonotype has just a few counts. The rearrangement joins TRBV10-2 to TRBJ1-1; D unresolved. This CDR3 spans 13 amino acids. The V end lost 7 bases, the J end lost 0 bases, and 9 bases lay between the germline ends. Per the germline V gene, CDR1 is WSHSY and CDR2 is SAAADI. The chain's CDR3 is CASKEHMNTEAFF. The CDR3 DNA is TGCGCCAGCAAGGAACACATGAACACTGAAGCTTTCTTT.

This clonotype appeared many times. J is TRBJ1-1 and V is TRBV6-6; tentative D call: TRBD1 (5 bases). Germline V lookup: CDR1 MNHNY, CDR2 SVGAGI (reference sequence). The length of the CDR3 is 13 residues. V was shortened by 4 bases and J by 7 bases, with 13 bases between the two germline ends. The CDR3 region has the DNA TGTGCCAGCAGTTTCCGCGGGGACGGTGAAGCTTTCTTT. It is translated as CASSFRGDGEAFF.

This clonotype occurred a few times. This rearrangement joins TRBV28 to TRBJ2-2, with 10 bases matching TRBD2. CDR1 is MDHEN, CDR2 SYDVKM, per germline. This CDR3 region has 14 residues. V lost 6 bases, J lost 10 bases, and 8 bases stayed unmatched. The CDR3 region is CASSLIAGGTELFF. CDR3 sequence (DNA): TGTGCCAGCAGCCTGATAGCGGGAGGCACGGAGCTGTTTTTT.

This clonotype appeared a few times. This chain connects TRBV11-2 to TRBJ2-7, with TRBD1 as a possible D gene (5 bases). Trimming stripped 7 bases from V and 0 bases from J, with 16 bases between. The germline V gene has CDR1 SGHAT and CDR2 FQNNGV. This CDR3 region has 15 residues. CDR3 region: CASTFSPTGSYEQYF. In DNA form, the CDR3 reads TGTGCCAGCACCTTTAGCCCCACAGGCTCCTACGAGCAGTACTTC.

In its sample, this clonotype was seen many times. V usage is TRBV10-1 and J usage is TRBJ2-4; 8 bases map to TRBD1. Germline V lookup: CDR1 WNHNN, CDR2 SYGVQD (reference sequence). CDR3 length: 18 amino acids. The V and J ends lost 2 bases and 1 base, in that order; junction bases with no gene match: 10. CDR3 region: CASSEDRDRSPAKNIQYF. CDR3 in DNA: TGCGCCAGCAGTGAGGACCGGGACAGGTCCCCCGCCAAAAACATTCAGTACTTC.

This clonotype was counted many times. This sequence joins TRBV10-3 and TRBJ2-5; 10 nucleotides agree with TRBD2. V was clipped by 4 bases and J by 5 bases; unmatched bases: 7. The CDR3 is 15 residues long. Germline loops: CDR1 ENHRY, CDR2 SYGVKD. CDR3 DNA sequence: TGTGCCATCAGTGGCTCTAGCGGGGGAAGGGAGACCCAGTACTTC. This codes for CAISGSSGGRETQYF.

This clonotype was detected many times. The CDR3 sequence: CASSQWGGDTGELFF. The CDR3 DNA reads TGTGCCAGCAGCCAATGGGGCGGAGACACCGGGGAGCTGTTTTTT. The chain joins TRBV4-2 to TRBJ2-2, with D possibly TRBD1 on 5 matching bases. The germline gives CDR1 LGHNA, CDR2 YNFKEQ. Trimming took 2 bases from V and 3 from J, leaving 10 bases between them. There are 15 residues in the CDR3.

At least ten counts were recorded for this clonotype. The genes are TRBV5-1 and TRBJ2-2; 10 nucleotides match TRBD1. Per the germline V gene, CDR1 is SGHRS and CDR2 is YFSETQ. The CDR3 runs to 16 residues. The ends lost 4 bases at V and 2 bases at J; junction bases unmatched: 5. The CDR3 reads CASSPGQGPNTGELFF. The CDR3 DNA reads TGCGCCAGCAGCCCGGGACAGGGGCCTAACACCGGGGAGCTGTTTTTT.

Comment on this clonotype: Being one base from a much bigger clone, this may be a read error. The chain links TRBV5-1 to TRBJ1-2; 9 bases match TRBD1. The germline V gene encodes CDR1 SGHRS and CDR2 YFSETQ. The trim removed 3 bases at V and 2 bases at J, leaving 2 bases unmatched. This CDR3 region has 14 residues. CDR3 DNA sequence: TGCGCCAGCAGCTACGGGACAGGGAACTATGGCTACACCTTC. Its translation is CASSYGTGNYGYTF.

This clonotype was counted ten times or more. This chain uses TRBV14 with TRBJ1-3; 7 nucleotides align to TRBD1. CDR1 is SGHDN and CDR2 is FVKESK in the germline V gene. Trimming at V came to 2 bases and at J to 0 bases, leaving 4 bases not matched to a gene. The CDR3 runs 16 residues. The CDR3 coding sequence is TGTGCCAGCAGCCAATGGGACAGTTCCTCTGGAAACACCATATATTTT. This translates into CASSQWDSSSGNTIYF. The full variable domain, with the rest looked up from reference TRBV14 and TRBJ1-3, is EAGVTQFPSHSVIEKGQTVTLRCDPISGHDNLYWYRRVMGKEIKFLLHFVKESKQDESGMPNNRFLAERTGGTYSTLKVQPAELEDSGVYFCASSQWDSSSGNTIYFGEGSWLTVV.

The chain employs TRBV5-5 and TRBJ2-7; D perhaps matches TRBD2 (6 bases). Trimming shortened V by 3 bases and J by 5 bases, and 18 bases separated the two germline ends. The CDR3 has 15 residues. Germline loops: CDR1 SGHKS, CDR2 YYEKEE (reference sequence). The CDR3 spells CASSWASSVGDEQYF. The CDR3 region has the DNA TGTGCCAGCAGCTGGGCTTCTAGCGTCGGGGACGAGCAGTACTTC.